This TCR beta chain was documented in a study of shared clonotypes between healthy human individuals. The study's findings and limits: Since donors were few, the genetic and exposure-history diversity represented was limited. Larger estimated richness was generally seen in naive subsets than in memory subsets.

Cells designated naive CD8 were CD45RO-negative and were positively selected for CCR7, with terminally differentiated effector memory CD45RA+ cells excluded. Germline loops: CDR1 MGHDK, CDR2 SYGVNS. The V and J ends lost 10 bases and 2 bases respectively, with 12 bases between them. The CDR3 length is 12 residues. For this clone: Its antigen is not known.

Sequencing used immunoSEQ multiplex PCR; TCRdb keeps in-frame clones, though not all of them. Of approximately 2,000,000 clones in the sample, just under 95% were seen once. The clonotype was recovered from a man between 18 and 35 years old in good health. Some clones in this sample may be carry-over from other donors' samples. The V gene is TRBV25-1, the J gene TRBJ2-7; tentative D call: TRBD1 (6 bases). The sequenced sample consisted of naive CD8+ T cells from PBMCs. CDR3 residues: CATQSGAYEQYF. DNA of the CDR3: TGTGCCACCCAGTCAGGGGCCTACGAGCAGTACTTC.